These T cell receptor beta chains were read from a single sample in a study of regulatory T cells in long-lasting Graves disease. TCRdb reprocessed the multiplex PCR reads with MiXCR, giving one entry per CDR3 protein. This table has hundreds of thousands of distinct CDR3 sequences, less than 25% appearing once. This specimen was peripheral blood mononuclear cells (PBMCs), taken when the disease was refractory, from a patient treated with antithyroid drugs. The receptors come from a female donor with Graves disease. The CDR3 runs from the conserved cysteine through the conserved F or W. D genes are given only for firm matches. Size is stated for part of the rows, as once, few or many counts, or as a class when the clone is expanded.

d_call	v_call	clone_size	j_call	cdr3_aa	cdr3_nt
NA	TRBV2	few	TRBJ2-7	CASKPGVSYEQYF	TGTGCCAGCAAGCCAGGGGTCTCCTACGAGCAGTACTTC
NA	TRBV20-1	few	TRBJ2-5	CSARAGTTPQYF	TGCAGTGCTAGAGCGGGGACAACTCCCCAGTACTTC
NA	TRBV28	many	TRBJ1-1	CASSLRREDTEAFF	TGTGCCAGCAGTTTACGAAGGGAGGACACTGAAGCTTTCTTT
TRBD1	TRBV10-3	NA	TRBJ1-1	CAISEQGEAFF	TGTGCCATCAGTGAACAGGGGGAAGCTTTCTTT
NA	TRBV7-2	few	TRBJ2-7	CASSSAGASSYEQYF	TGTGCCAGCAGCTCCGCCGGCGCCAGCTCCTACGAGCAGTACTTC
TRBD2	TRBV28	NA	TRBJ2-3	CASSSPLGLAGYTDTQYF	TGTGCCAGCAGTTCTCCCTTAGGGCTAGCGGGCTACACAGATACGCAGTATTTT
NA	TRBV28	NA	TRBJ1-1	CASSLQGSKTEAFF	TGTGCCAGCAGTTTACAAGGGTCGAAAACTGAAGCTTTCTTT
NA	TRBV5-1	NA	TRBJ2-1	CASRTGEGYNEQFF	TGCGCCAGCAGGACCGGAGAGGGCTACAATGAGCAGTTCTTC
NA	TRBV28	few	TRBJ1-5	CASSLILSNQPQHF	TGTGCCAGCAGTCTAATACTTAGCAATCAGCCCCAGCATTTT
NA	TRBV28	few	TRBJ1-6	CASNSPTVGSYNSPLHF	TGTGCCAGCAATTCCCCGACCGTCGGGTCCTATAATTCACCCCTCCACTTT
NA	TRBV7-8	NA	TRBJ1-2	CASSLGGRNYGYTF	TGTGCCAGCAGCTTAGGAGGGAGAAACTATGGCTACACCTTC
NA	TRBV29-1	NA	TRBJ2-2	CSGGTGAGELFF	TGCAGCGGTGGTACCGGGGCCGGGGAGCTGTTTTTT
NA	TRBV7-2	many	TRBJ2-4	CASSLTETYHYF	TGTGCCAGCAGCTTGACCGAGACATATCATTACTTC
TRBD1	TRBV20-1	NA	TRBJ1-5	CSAWTGGEQPQHF	TGCAGTGCCTGGACAGGGGGCGAGCAGCCCCAGCATTTT
NA	TRBV27	many	TRBJ1-1	CASSPYGRSNSEAFF	TGTGCCAGCAGTCCGTATGGACGGTCCAACTCTGAAGCTTTCTTT
TRBD2	TRBV14	NA	TRBJ2-7	CASSQGLAGVLYEQYF	TGTGCCAGCAGCCAAGGGCTAGCGGGAGTACTGTACGAGCAGTACTTC
NA	TRBV30	NA	TRBJ1-5	CAWETGTNQPQHF	TGTGCCTGGGAAACAGGGACCAATCAGCCCCAGCATTTT
NA	TRBV11-2	few	TRBJ1-1	CANSSDGFLNTEAFF	TGTGCCAACAGCTCAGACGGTTTCCTGAACACTGAAGCTTTCTTT
NA	TRBV2	few	TRBJ1-3	CASTPGPGPIGNTIYF	TGTGCCAGCACCCCCGGCCCAGGCCCTATTGGAAACACCATATATTTT
NA	TRBV7-8	many	TRBJ1-5	CASSAVSNQPQHF	TGTGCCAGCAGCGCAGTTAGCAATCAGCCCCAGCATTTT
NA	TRBV28	many	TRBJ1-1	CASSKTNKAFF	TGTGCCAGCAGCAAGACGAATAAAGCTTTCTTT
NA	TRBV7-2	few	TRBJ1-6	CASSLAGRSYNSPLHF	TGTGCCAGCAGCTTAGCGGGACGTTCCTATAATTCACCCCTCCACTTT
NA	TRBV12-3/TRBV12-4	NA	TRBJ2-1	CASSLLSGPYNEQFF	TGTGCCAGCAGTCTCCTCAGCGGACCCTACAATGAGCAGTTCTTC
TRBD1	TRBV18	NA	TRBJ2-2	CASSRQGLLHDAGELFF	TGTGCCAGCTCACGACAGGGTCTTCTCCACGACGCCGGGGAGCTGTTTTTT
NA	TRBV19	NA	TRBJ1-1	CASQGGRLMNTEAFF	TGTGCCAGTCAGGGCGGCAGACTTATGAACACTGAAGCTTTCTTT
NA	TRBV7-6	NA	TRBJ2-7	CASSLADTGNYEQYF	TGTGCCAGCAGCTTAGCGGACACGGGAAACTACGAGCAGTACTTC
NA	TRBV27	few	TRBJ1-6	CASSISVARSLNSPLHF	TGTGCCAGCAGTATCTCGGTCGCCAGGTCTTTGAATTCACCCCTCCACTTT
TRBD1	TRBV9	NA	TRBJ2-5	CASSAGTGTQETQYF	TGTGCCAGCAGCGCCGGGACAGGGACCCAAGAGACCCAGTACTTC
NA	TRBV30	many	TRBJ1-4	CAGTFETNEKLFF	TGTGCCGGGACCTTTGAGACTAATGAAAAACTGTTTTTT
TRBD1	TRBV28	many	TRBJ2-7	CASSGQGVWEQYF	TGTGCCAGCAGTGGACAGGGCGTCTGGGAGCAGTACTTC
NA	TRBV27	many	TRBJ1-5	CASSKINQPQHF	TGTGCCAGCAGTAAGATTAATCAGCCCCAGCATTTT
NA	TRBV13	many	TRBJ1-1	CASSHGMNTEAFF	TGTGCCAGCAGTCACGGCATGAACACTGAAGCTTTCTTT
NA	TRBV12-3/TRBV12-4	many	TRBJ2-2	CASRNSPTGELFF	TGTGCCAGCAGGAACAGCCCCACCGGGGAGCTGTTTTTT
NA	TRBV29-1	many	TRBJ2-5	CSVDKGSGRIGTQYF	TGCAGCGTTGATAAGGGGTCCGGACGGATCGGAACCCAGTACTTC
NA	TRBV5-1	NA	TRBJ1-4	CASSRSSSEKLFF	TGCGCCAGCAGCCGCAGTTCGAGCGAAAAACTGTTTTTT
TRBD1	TRBV6-1	NA	TRBJ2-6	CASSRRQGRIWANVLTF	TGTGCCAGCAGTAGACGACAGGGGCGGATCTGGGCCAACGTCCTGACTTTC
NA	TRBV20-1	NA	TRBJ2-3	CSASQGWAIGTADTQYF	TGCAGTGCTAGCCAGGGGTGGGCGATCGGCACAGCAGATACGCAGTATTTT
NA	TRBV9	NA	TRBJ2-5	CASAFRPTREETQYF	TGTGCCAGCGCCTTTAGACCCACCCGCGAAGAGACCCAGTACTTC
TRBD2	TRBV6-1	many	TRBJ2-6	CASSTSSGSGANVLTF	TGTGCCAGTTCGACTAGCTCCGGCTCTGGGGCCAACGTCCTGACTTTC
NA	TRBV7-2	many	TRBJ1-2	CASSAGMGYGYTF	TGTGCCAGCAGCGCCGGGATGGGGTATGGCTACACCTTC
NA	TRBV15	NA	TRBJ2-5	CATSRGPSETQYF	TGTGCCACCAGCAGAGGTCCGAGCGAGACCCAGTACTTC
TRBD2	TRBV7-2	NA	TRBJ2-4	CASSGGSGRAAKNIQYF	TGTGCCAGCAGCGGGGGTAGCGGGAGGGCGGCCAAAAACATTCAGTACTTC
TRBD2	TRBV6-2/TRBV6-3	NA	TRBJ2-7	CASRRGGITYEQYF	TGTGCCAGCAGGAGGGGAGGGATCACCTACGAGCAGTACTTC
NA	TRBV6-2/TRBV6-3	many	TRBJ2-7	CASSYSKAGKYEQYF	TGTGCCAGCAGTTACTCGAAGGCGGGAAAATACGAGCAGTACTTC
NA	TRBV7-9	many	TRBJ1-2	CASSLRGWNGYTF	TGTGCCAGCAGCCTTAGGGGTTGGAATGGCTACACCTTC
NA	TRBV28	few	TRBJ2-7	CASSSRSVYEQYF	TGTGCCAGCAGTTCCAGGTCGGTCTACGAGCAGTACTTC